These 27 T cell receptor beta chains share one sample of origin, sequenced in a study of T cells in Graves' hyperthyroidism and ophthalmopathy. The TCR beta CDR3 regions underwent amplification using RNA transcripts as the source. The study used the HTBI primer set for a first-round RT-PCR of the TCR CDR3. TCRdb redid the calling of the multiplex PCR reads with MiXCR, one entry per CDR3 protein. The sample lists roughly 600,000 distinct CDR3 sequences; about 14% were seen once. The material sequenced was blood. The origin of the receptors is a woman aged 45 to 65 with Graves' ophthalmopathy.

This clonotype was picked up many times. The chain couples TRBV6-1 to TRBJ2-1; D possibly corresponds to TRBD1 (5 bases). CDR1 and CDR2 from the germline V gene are MNHNS and SASEGT. This CDR3 has 13 residues. Trimming stripped 5 bases from V and 8 bases from J, with 13 bases between. The CDR3 coding sequence is TGTGCCAGCAGTTACAGACAGTCCCATGAGCAGTTCTTC. Its protein is CASSYRQSHEQFF.

The J gene is TRBJ2-6, the V gene TRBV14, with D perhaps matching TRBD1 (5 bases). The V gene's germline CDR1 is SGHDN and CDR2 FVKESK. Deletions cut 0 bases from V and 3 bases from J, with 9 bases between. This CDR3 region has 16 residues. As DNA, the CDR3 is TGTGCCAGCAGCCAAGAGGCAGGGTTTGGGGCCAACGTCCTGACTTTC. This sequence encodes CASSQEAGFGANVLTF.

This clonotype was seen at least ten times. The chain joins TRBV27 to TRBJ2-1, with 12 bases lining up with TRBD1. Germline CDR1 is MNHEY and CDR2 is SMNVEV (reference sequence). V gave up 7 bases and J gave up 8 bases; unmatched junction bases: 15. This CDR3 comprises 17 residues. The CDR3 reads CASTGPGQGTGGHEQFF. CDR3 sequence (DNA): TGTGCCAGCACCGGCCCCGGTCAGGGGACAGGGGGCCATGAGCAGTTCTTC.

This clonotype was detected a few times. The CDR3 bases are TGCGCCAGCAGCCAAGAACAGAACACTGAAGCTTTCTTT. This gives the protein CASSQEQNTEAFF. The J gene is TRBJ1-1, the V gene TRBV4-3; D unresolved. Germline CDR1 reads LGHNA; CDR2 reads YSLEER. V was pared by 0 bases and J by 1 base, with 3 bases between. CDR3 length equals 13 residues.

There are many counts of this clonotype. The gene calls are TRBV9 and TRBJ2-5; the match to TRBD1 covers 8 bases. Germline CDR1 is SGDLS and CDR2 is YYNGEE. The CDR3 spans 15 residues. V was pared by 3 bases and J by 3 bases, with 7 bases of the junction left unmatched. For the CDR3, the DNA is TGTGCCAGCAGCGCCGGGACAGGACGCGAAGAGACCCAGTACTTC. Translating it yields CASSAGTGREETQYF.

The gene calls are TRBV16 and TRBJ1-4, with 8 positions matching TRBD1. The trim removed 5 bases at V and 3 bases at J, leaving 5 bases unmatched. Germline V gene sequence: CDR1 KGHSY, CDR2 FQNENV. The CDR3 covers 15 residues. This chain's CDR3 is CASSKDRAPNEKLFF. In nucleotides, the CDR3 is TGTGCCAGCAGCAAGGACAGGGCACCTAATGAAAAACTGTTTTTT.

The V and J genes are TRBV5-1 and TRBJ1-2; TRBD1 agrees at 7 bases. V lost 4 bases and J lost 2; bases outside the gene matches: 8. Germline V gene lookup returns CDR1 SGHRS and CDR2 YFSETQ. This CDR3 has 15 residues. CDR3 sequence reads: CASSAEGGANYGYTF. CDR3 coding DNA: TGCGCCAGCAGCGCAGAAGGGGGCGCGAACTATGGCTACACCTTC. The whole variable domain, filled in from reference TRBV5-1 and TRBJ1-2, reads KAGVTQTPRYLIKTRGQQVTLSCSPISGHRSVSWYQQTPGQGLQFLFEYFSETQRNKGNFPGRFSGRQFSNSRSEMNVSTLELGDSALYLCASSAEGGANYGYTFGSGTRLTVV.

This clonotype was seen at least ten times. This chain links TRBV7-9 with TRBJ1-2; D gene ambiguous. The V end was cut by 5 bases, the J end by 4 bases, with 11 bases between. The length of the CDR3 is 13 residues. The germline gives CDR1 SEHNR, CDR2 FQNEAQ (reference sequence). The CDR3 loop is CASSLDHLYGYTF. Written as DNA, the CDR3 is TGTGCCAGCAGCCTCGACCACCTCTATGGCTACACCTTC.

The sample holds many counts of this clonotype. The chain employs TRBV28 and TRBJ2-7, with 8 bases aligning to TRBD2. The CDR3 totals 15 residues. V shed 2 bases and J 0 bases; nucleotides not matched to a gene: 3. Germline loops: CDR1 MDHEN, CDR2 SYDVKM. CDR3 DNA: TGTGCCAGCAGTTTAGCGGGAGGTATCTCCTACGAGCAGTACTTC. It yields the protein CASSLAGGISYEQYF.

CDR3 bases: TGTGCCAGCAGCCGATCAACAGAACTGTTCTACAATGAGCAGTTCTTC. This translates into CASSRSTELFYNEQFF. The chain carries TRBV13 and TRBJ2-1; D is undetermined. The V end was cut by 5 bases, the J end by 3 bases, with 17 bases between. The germline gives CDR1 PRHDT, CDR2 FYEKMQ (reference sequence). The CDR3 totals 16 residues. Variable domain in full (rest from reference TRBV13 and TRBJ2-1): AAGVIQSPRHLIKEKRETATLKCYPIPRHDTVYWYQQGPGQDPQFLISFYEKMQSDKGSIPDRFSAQQFSDYHSELNMSSLELGDSALYFCASSRSTELFYNEQFFGPGTRLTVL.

This clonotype showed up many times. The chain is built from TRBV28 and TRBJ2-7, with 10 bases lining up with TRBD1. Per germline, CDR1 MDHEN and CDR2 SYDVKM. CDR3 length: 16 amino acids. V trimming: 3 bases; J trimming: 3 bases; junction bases outside the gene matches: 8. CDR3 nucleotides: TGTGCCAGCAGTTTTGGTGGGACAGGGGTATTCTACGAGCAGTACTTC. This encodes CASSFGGTGVFYEQYF. The full variable domain, in which reference TRBV28 and TRBJ2-7 provide the parts outside the CDR3, is DVKVTQSSRYLVKRTGEKVFLECVQDMDHENMFWYRQDPGLGLRLIYFSYDVKMKEKGDIPEGYSVSREKKERFSLILESASTNQTSMYLCASSFGGTGVFYEQYFGPGTRLTVT.

This clonotype was detected ten times or more. The genes are TRBV18 and TRBJ2-3; 9 positions agree with TRBD2. The germline V gene has CDR1 KGHSH and CDR2 LQKENI. The CDR3 runs to 16 residues. J gave up 5 bases and V 0 bases, and 6 bases lay outside the gene matches. In DNA form, the CDR3 reads TGTGCCAGCTCACCACCGTCCGGACTAGCGATAGATACGCAGTATTTT. It translates to CASSPPSGLAIDTQYF.

The chain links TRBV6-1 to TRBJ2-5, with 7 bases lining up with TRBD2. Germline CDR1 MNHNS, CDR2 SASEGT. Trimming cost V 5 bases and J 0 bases; bases outside gene matches: 9. The length of the CDR3 is 16 residues. In DNA, the CDR3 is TGTGCCAGCAGTACGGGGACTACCCGAAACCAAGAGACCCAGTACTTC. It yields the protein CASSTGTTRNQETQYF.

This clonotype was counted at least ten times. CDR3 DNA sequence: TGTGCCATCAGTGACCGGAGGACTTACGAGCAGTACTTC. Encoded protein: CAISDRRTYEQYF. V and J are TRBV10-3 and TRBJ2-7, with a possible D match to TRBD2 (5 bases). The CDR3 extends over 13 amino acids. The V end lost 3 bases, the J end lost 4 bases, and 10 bases lay between the germline ends. In germline, CDR1 is ENHRY, CDR2 SYGVKD.

This clonotype appeared a few times. V is TRBV6-2 or TRBV6-3 and J is TRBJ2-7; maybe TRBD2 (5 bases). This CDR3 spans 18 amino acids. Trimming left V 2 bases short and J 0 bases short, with 20 bases between. Germline CDR1 MNHEY, CDR2 SVGEGT. CDR3 in DNA: TGTGCCAGCAGTTACCCTCCAGTCGAGCGGCCTCGCTCCTACGAGCAGTACTTC. It yields the protein CASSYPPVERPRSYEQYF.

This clonotype has at least ten counts. DNA for the CDR3: TGTGCCAGCAGCTTGGATGGGAAAACTAATGAAAAACTGTTTTTT. This translates into CASSLDGKTNEKLFF. This sequence joins TRBV5-5 and TRBJ1-4; D is unresolved. This CDR3 is 15 amino acids long. From germline, CDR1 is SGHKS and CDR2 YYEKEE (reference sequence). V was clipped by 0 bases and J by 1 base, with 7 bases between them.

This sequence joins TRBV20-1 and TRBJ2-2, with a tentative D call TRBD1 (5 bases). Trimming left V 5 bases short and J 5 bases short, with 9 bases between. The CDR3 extends over 12 amino acids. Germline V CDR1 and CDR2: DFQATT, SNEGSKA (reference sequence). The CDR3 is CSASRQTGELFF. CDR3 in DNA: TGCAGTGCTTCCCGACAGACCGGGGAGCTGTTTTTT.

The chain joins TRBV28 to TRBJ1-5; D remains ambiguous. The CDR3 has 12 residues. With 3 bases removed from V and 8 bases from J, the gap between germline ends came to 8 bases. Germline assignment: CDR1 MDHEN and CDR2 SYDVKM. The CDR3 here is CASSFRREPQHF. The CDR3 coding sequence is TGTGCCAGCAGTTTTCGGAGGGAGCCCCAGCATTTT.

Only a few counts were recorded for this clonotype. The chain uses TRBV4-3 and TRBJ2-1, with 13 bases that match TRBD2. The CDR3 runs 16 residues. The ends lost 6 bases at V and 7 bases at J; junction bases unmatched: 9. CDR1 and CDR2 (germline): LGHNA, YSLEER. The CDR3 DNA sequence: TGCGCCAGCAGTCGGGGACTAGCGGGGACTCAGAATGAGCAGTTCTTC. Translated, it gives CASSRGLAGTQNEQFF.

In this sample, this clonotype turned up many times. This chain connects TRBV20-1 to TRBJ1-2, with D unclear. The CDR3 has 8 residues. Trimming shortened V by 7 bases and J by 5 bases, and 2 bases separated the two germline ends. CDR1 is DFQATT and CDR2 is SNEGSKA in the germline V gene (reference sequence). The CDR3 spells CSGYGYTF. In DNA, the CDR3 is TGCAGTGGATATGGCTACACCTTC.

This clonotype was seen at least ten times. This chain joins TRBV12-3 or TRBV12-4 and TRBJ2-7; D is possibly TRBD2 (5 bases). V shed 6 bases and J shed 4 bases, with 16 bases lying between them. The CDR3 has 14 amino acids. In nucleotides, the CDR3 is TGTGCCAGCAGACCCGGAGGACCTTCTTACGAGCAGTACTTC. Residues: CASRPGGPSYEQYF.

This clonotype was counted at least ten times. This chain joins TRBV5-1 and TRBJ2-7; D is unclear. CDR1 SGHRS and CDR2 YFSETQ come from the germline V gene. The germline V and J ends were trimmed by 7 bases and 2 bases, with 13 bases remaining between them. The CDR3 consists of 13 residues. The CDR3 here is CASSRTYTYEQYF. In DNA form, the CDR3 reads TGCGCCAGCTCTCGGACCTATACCTACGAGCAGTACTTC.

Ten or more counts support this clonotype. The chain couples TRBV12-3 or TRBV12-4 to TRBJ1-1; perhaps TRBD1 as D (5 bases). Trimming cost V 5 bases and J 3 bases, with 19 bases left between them. The CDR3 runs 16 residues. CDR3 in DNA: TGTGCCAGCAGTAGGGGTCGGGGGGAGAGGGACACTGAAGCTTTCTTT. It yields the protein CASSRGRGERDTEAFF.

The chain couples TRBV19 to TRBJ2-5; 8 bases are a match to TRBD2. The CDR3 runs to 15 residues. The V segment lost 6 bases and the J segment 5 bases; nucleotides outside the gene matches: 11. From germline, CDR1 is LNHDA and CDR2 SQIVND (reference sequence). CDR3 residues: CASSVAAGVGETQYF. In nucleotides, the CDR3 is TGTGCCAGTAGCGTCGCAGCGGGAGTCGGTGAGACCCAGTACTTC.

This clonotype came up a few times. The rearrangement uses TRBV28 and TRBJ2-3; D remains ambiguous. V lost 1 base, J lost 0 bases, and 11 bases lay in between. Germline-derived CDR1 and CDR2 are MDHEN and SYDVKM. This CDR3 is built from 16 residues. The CDR3 here is CASSLFLGPSTDTQYF. The DNA of the CDR3 is TGTGCCAGCAGTTTATTCCTGGGCCCTAGCACAGATACGCAGTATTTT.

J is TRBJ1-2 and V is TRBV6-1, with TRBD1 matching 7 bases. This CDR3 is 14 amino acids long. Germline values: CDR1 MNHNS, CDR2 SASEGT. V was clipped by 3 bases and J by 6 bases; unmatched bases: 7. The CDR3 loop is CASSENVDRDGYTF. In DNA form, the CDR3 reads TGTGCCAGCAGTGAGAATGTCGACAGGGATGGCTACACCTTC.

The table lists this clonotype with many counts. The rearrangement uses TRBV5-6 and TRBJ2-1; 8 nucleotides align to TRBD2. Germline V gene sequence: CDR1 SGHDT, CDR2 YYEEEE. Trimming cost V 5 bases and J 10 bases; bases outside gene matches: 5. The CDR3 covers 12 residues. In nucleotides, the CDR3 is TGTGCCAGCAGTTTGATAGCGGGGGAGCAGTTCTTC. Residues: CASSLIAGEQFF.